This is a list of T cell receptor beta chains from one sample in a study of T cell clusters in autoimmune cytopenias. TCRdb reprocessed the multiplex PCR reads and reports one entry per CDR3 protein, with no DNA. The sample shows approximately 6,000 distinct CDR3 sequences, and around 8.3% sits with its ten largest clones. Sequencing was performed on peripheral blood. These receptor sequences come from a human donor with an autoimmune cytopenia or autoimmune hepatitis (not recorded which). The CDR3 runs from the conserved cysteine through the conserved F or W. The size of a clone is reported for some rows only, either as once, few or many, or as a class for expanded clones.

CDR3 protein: CASSATGTGYEKLFF
clone size: .
J gene: TRBJ1-4
V gene: TRBV10-1

CDR3 protein: CASSPIAGGGNEQFF
clone size: .
J gene: TRBJ2-1
V gene: TRBV18

CDR3 protein: CSARGEGRNTGELFF
clone size: .
J gene: TRBJ2-2
V gene: TRBV20-1

CDR3 protein: CASRPGTGLDEQYF
clone size: medium-sized
J gene: TRBJ2-7
V gene: TRBV19

CDR3 protein: CASSLPTGINGYTF
clone size: .
J gene: TRBJ1-2
V gene: TRBV5-4

CDR3 protein: CASTTSGSGQTQYF
clone size: medium-sized
J gene: TRBJ2-5
V gene: TRBV30

CDR3 protein: CASSMGPMRARNSPLHF
clone size: medium-sized
J gene: TRBJ1-6
V gene: TRBV19

CDR3 protein: CASALTPQLNYGYTF
clone size: .
J gene: TRBJ1-2
V gene: TRBV6-1

CDR3 protein: CSVRGGWGSPLHF
clone size: medium-sized
J gene: TRBJ1-6
V gene: TRBV29-1

CDR3 protein: CSAKTDRGLGQPQHF
clone size: .
J gene: TRBJ1-5
V gene: TRBV20-1

CDR3 protein: CASSLSGTSVAGELFF
clone size: .
J gene: TRBJ2-2
V gene: TRBV27

CDR3 protein: CASSLVAMETQYF
clone size: medium-sized
J gene: TRBJ2-5
V gene: TRBV5-6

CDR3 protein: CATKEWDFGEQPQHF
clone size: medium-sized
J gene: TRBJ1-5
V gene: TRBV19

CDR3 protein: CAITAELNQYPQHF
clone size: medium-sized
J gene: TRBJ1-5
V gene: TRBV10-3

CDR3 protein: CAISSGASYEQYF
clone size: .
J gene: TRBJ2-7
V gene: TRBV10-3

CDR3 protein: CATSSPGGLTNTGELFF
clone size: medium-sized
J gene: TRBJ2-2
V gene: TRBV15

CDR3 protein: CASSQTSGAFGRSYNEQFF
clone size: .
J gene: TRBJ2-1
V gene: TRBV19

CDR3 protein: CASSYSREREQFF
clone size: medium-sized
J gene: TRBJ2-1
V gene: TRBV6-5

CDR3 protein: CASSLGTGVDTQYF
clone size: medium-sized
J gene: TRBJ2-3
V gene: TRBV5-6

CDR3 protein: CSARALGGGPTDTQYF
clone size: .
J gene: TRBJ2-3
V gene: TRBV20-1

CDR3 protein: CASRLDRITDTQYF
clone size: medium-sized
J gene: TRBJ2-3
V gene: TRBV12-3/TRBV12-4

CDR3 protein: CASSHGGQGRGGEKLFF
clone size: .
J gene: TRBJ1-4
V gene: TRBV4-3

CDR3 protein: CASSSYRGVYEQYF
clone size: .
J gene: TRBJ2-7
V gene: TRBV27

CDR3 protein: CAWDTGPINSPLHF
clone size: medium-sized
J gene: TRBJ1-6
V gene: TRBV30

CDR3 protein: CSAINRDSNQPQHF
clone size: .
J gene: TRBJ1-5
V gene: TRBV20-1

CDR3 protein: CASSPTTGNTEAFF
clone size: .
J gene: TRBJ1-1
V gene: TRBV18

CDR3 protein: CSVGTGREKLFF
clone size: medium-sized
J gene: TRBJ1-4
V gene: TRBV29-1

CDR3 protein: CASRGTGRGGELFF
clone size: medium-sized
J gene: TRBJ2-2
V gene: TRBV6-5

CDR3 protein: CASRGRGEYSNEQFF
clone size: .
J gene: TRBJ2-1
V gene: TRBV11-2

CDR3 protein: CAWDGGYEQYF
clone size: .
J gene: TRBJ2-7
V gene: TRBV30

CDR3 protein: CASSLRAGGVNEQFF
clone size: medium-sized
J gene: TRBJ2-1
V gene: TRBV27

CDR3 protein: CASTPGTQREKLFF
clone size: medium-sized
J gene: TRBJ1-4
V gene: TRBV6-5

CDR3 protein: CASKTGVGADTQYF
clone size: medium-sized
J gene: TRBJ2-3
V gene: TRBV12-3/TRBV12-4

CDR3 protein: CASSLSTGGIGYTF
clone size: .
J gene: TRBJ1-2
V gene: TRBV7-2

CDR3 protein: CASSLVTQETQYF
clone size: medium-sized
J gene: TRBJ2-5
V gene: TRBV5-5

CDR3 protein: CASSLSGTGSEQFF
clone size: medium-sized
J gene: TRBJ2-1
V gene: TRBV27

CDR3 protein: CASNNPLGDFTDTQYF
clone size: medium-sized
J gene: TRBJ2-3
V gene: TRBV12-3/TRBV12-4

CDR3 protein: CASSGDGRINEKLFF
clone size: .
J gene: TRBJ1-4
V gene: TRBV6-2/TRBV6-3

CDR3 protein: CSAQGQGVSNYGYTF
clone size: medium-sized
J gene: TRBJ1-2
V gene: TRBV29-1

CDR3 protein: CASRLDRAPGETQYF
clone size: .
J gene: TRBJ2-5
V gene: TRBV12-3/TRBV12-4

CDR3 protein: CASIPQRSGANVLTF
clone size: medium-sized
J gene: TRBJ2-6
V gene: TRBV12-3/TRBV12-4

CDR3 protein: CASRRPGTDTQYF
clone size: .
J gene: TRBJ2-3
V gene: TRBV6-2/TRBV6-3

CDR3 protein: CASSPISGDNEQFF
clone size: medium-sized
J gene: TRBJ2-1
V gene: TRBV18

CDR3 protein: CASSRTGDETQYF
clone size: .
J gene: TRBJ2-5
V gene: TRBV19

CDR3 protein: CSVLQGADNEQFF
clone size: medium-sized
J gene: TRBJ2-1
V gene: TRBV29-1

CDR3 protein: CASSQGGGPNTDTQYF
clone size: .
J gene: TRBJ2-3
V gene: TRBV11-2

CDR3 protein: CASSLGGTDNEQFF
clone size: .
J gene: TRBJ2-1
V gene: TRBV5-1

CDR3 protein: CASRLPAGGAELFF
clone size: medium-sized
J gene: TRBJ2-2
V gene: TRBV6-5

CDR3 protein: CASSFSRGNQPQHF
clone size: medium-sized
J gene: TRBJ1-5
V gene: TRBV19

CDR3 protein: CASSLDRGAQYF
clone size: medium-sized
J gene: TRBJ2-7
V gene: TRBV5-4

CDR3 protein: CASSFTGSPSEQFF
clone size: .
J gene: TRBJ2-1
V gene: TRBV7-2

CDR3 protein: CASSPPGTGLPDEQFF
clone size: .
J gene: TRBJ2-1
V gene: TRBV18

CDR3 protein: CASSSIRDTFKAFF
clone size: .
J gene: TRBJ1-1
V gene: TRBV5-5

CDR3 protein: CARSYTGGETQYF
clone size: .
J gene: TRBJ2-5
V gene: TRBV12-3/TRBV12-4

CDR3 protein: CASSLALSGRRAEAFF
clone size: .
J gene: TRBJ1-1
V gene: TRBV12-3/TRBV12-4

CDR3 protein: CASSLYSGTLYEQYF
clone size: .
J gene: TRBJ2-7
V gene: TRBV14

CDR3 protein: CASSQGERPQHF
clone size: medium-sized
J gene: TRBJ1-5
V gene: TRBV12-3/TRBV12-4

CDR3 protein: CASSSTGSSYNEQFF
clone size: medium-sized
J gene: TRBJ2-1
V gene: TRBV19

CDR3 protein: CAWLDRAETQYF
clone size: medium-sized
J gene: TRBJ2-5
V gene: TRBV30

CDR3 protein: CASSRQGRDEQYF
clone size: .
J gene: TRBJ2-7
V gene: TRBV27